This T cell receptor (beta chain) was sequenced in a study of identical twins. Trimming cost V 8 bases and J 0 bases; bases outside gene matches: 4. The CDR3 sequence is 12 residues long. CDR1 and CDR2 (germline): GTSNPN, SVGIG (reference sequence). Template switching added a universal primer binding site, and final cDNA carried unique molecular identifiers. TCRdb re-analysed the 5' RACE reads in MiXCR, keeping a single row per CDR3 protein. The table lists under 350,000 distinct CDR3 sequences, over 8.5% of them singletons. The data were also submitted as part of a second study, on yellow fever vaccine responses in identical twins. This second study says: The T cell response to vaccination in identical twins was reportedly partly convergent and partly personalized.

The sequence came from a woman younger than 30 in good health. V and J are TRBV30 and TRBJ2-7, with TRBD1 matching over 7 bases. Sample: CD8+ T cells sorted from blood. CDR3 loop: CAQTGNSYEQYF. The CDR3 nucleotides read TGTGCCCAGACAGGGAACTCCTACGAGCAGTACTTC.